The 2 T cell receptor beta chains reported below all come from one sample, sequenced in a study of T-cell memory formation after mild COVID-19. TCRdb redid the calling of the 5' RACE reads with MiXCR, one entry per CDR3 protein. The sample lists roughly 510,000 distinct CDR3 sequences, 15% to 20% occurring once. Input material: PBMCs or a T cell subset sorted from them (not recorded which). These TCRs come from an adult woman who had mild COVID-19 (a few samples of this study predate the infection). Cell type and time point are not known.

This clonotype was seen only a few times. The V gene is TRBV6-5, the J gene TRBJ2-1; D could derive from TRBD1 or TRBD2 (5 bases each). Looked up from germline, CDR1 is MNHEY and CDR2 is SVGAGI. V was pared by 2 bases and J by 9 bases, with 14 bases between. The CDR3 totals 14 residues. The CDR3 nucleotides read TGTGCCAGCAGTTACGGGGGAAGGGGAATTGAGCAGTTCTTC. This gives the protein CASSYGGRGIEQFF.

CDR3 sequence (DNA): TGCAGTGCTGGTGCAGGGGAGAGAAACACCATATATTTT. Translating gives CSAGAGERNTIYF. This chain connects TRBV20-1 to TRBJ1-3; weak D call: TRBD1 (6 bases). Germline values: CDR1 DFQATT, CDR2 SNEGSKA (reference sequence). CDR3 length: 13 residues. Trimming removed 5 bases from V and 5 bases from J, with 13 bases in between.